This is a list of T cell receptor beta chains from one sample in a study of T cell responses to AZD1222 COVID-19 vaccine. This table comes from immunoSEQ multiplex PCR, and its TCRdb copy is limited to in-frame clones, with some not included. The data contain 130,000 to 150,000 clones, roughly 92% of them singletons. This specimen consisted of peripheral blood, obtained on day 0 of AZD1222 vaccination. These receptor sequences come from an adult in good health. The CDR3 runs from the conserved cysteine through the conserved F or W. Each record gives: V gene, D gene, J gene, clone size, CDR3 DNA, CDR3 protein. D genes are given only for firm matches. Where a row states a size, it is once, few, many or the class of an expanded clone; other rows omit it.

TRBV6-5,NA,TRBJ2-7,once,TGTGCCAGCAAAGGCGGATCCCACTACGAGCAGTACTTC,CASKGGSHYEQYF
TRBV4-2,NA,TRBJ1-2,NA,TGTGCCAGCAGCCAAGAGGTCACCGCCTCTAACTATGGCTACACCTTC,CASSQEVTASNYGYTF
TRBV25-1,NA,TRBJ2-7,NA,TGTGCCAGCAGTGAGAGCTCCTACGAGCAGTACTTC,CASSESSYEQYF
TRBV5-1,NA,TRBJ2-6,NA,TGCGCCAGCAGCTTGGACGGGATTTTAAGCTCTGGGGCCAACGTCCTGACTTTC,CASSLDGILSSGANVLTF
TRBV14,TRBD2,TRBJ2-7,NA,TGTGCCAGCAGCCATCTACTAGCGAGATACTACGAGCAGTACTTC,CASSHLLARYYEQYF
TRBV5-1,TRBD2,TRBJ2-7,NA,TGCGCCAGCAGCTTGGGCGGGAGGGGTTCTGACGAGCAGTACTTC,CASSLGGRGSDEQYF
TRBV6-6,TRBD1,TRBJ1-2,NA,TGTGCCAGCAGTCGAGGACAGGGGGTTAACTATGGCTACACCTTC,CASSRGQGVNYGYTF
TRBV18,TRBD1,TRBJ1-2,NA,TGTGCCAGCTCACCGGGGACAGGGGGCGGCTATGGCTACACCTTC,CASSPGTGGGYGYTF
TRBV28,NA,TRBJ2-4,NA,TGTGCCAGCAGTTTATCGACCAGAAAAAACATTCAGTACTTC,CASSLSTRKNIQYF
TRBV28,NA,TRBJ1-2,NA,TGTGCCAGCAGTTTCTCCGGGGCAGCGGACTATGGCTACACCTTC,CASSFSGAADYGYTF
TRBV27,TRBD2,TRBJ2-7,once,TGTGCCAGCAGTTTTTTGCTAGCGGGGTCCTACGAGCAGTACTTC,CASSFLLAGSYEQYF
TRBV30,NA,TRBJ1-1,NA,TGTGCCTGGAGTAGAGGGAGGGCTTACACTGAAGCTTTCTTT,CAWSRGRAYTEAFF
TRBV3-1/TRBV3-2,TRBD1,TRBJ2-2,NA,TGTGCCAGCAGCCCCGGGACAGGGCCCACCGGGGAGCTGTTTTTT,CASSPGTGPTGELFF
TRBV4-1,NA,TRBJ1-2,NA,TGCGCCAGCAGCCAAGAACCTATAGATGTATGGGACCGAGACTATGGCTACACCTTC,CASSQEPIDVWDRDYGYTF
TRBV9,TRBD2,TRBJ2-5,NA,TGTGCCAGCAGCGATAGTAGCGGGAGGAAAGAGACCCAGTACTTC,CASSDSSGRKETQYF
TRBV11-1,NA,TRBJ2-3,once,TGTGCCAGCAGCTTATCGGGAGTAATTGATACGCAGTATTTT,CASSLSGVIDTQYF
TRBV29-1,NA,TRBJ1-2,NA,TGCAGCGTCCAGGACAGCCTCTATGGCTACACCTTC,CSVQDSLYGYTF
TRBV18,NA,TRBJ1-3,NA,TGTGCCAGCTCGCCGTCGGATGGACGTGGAAACACCATATATTTT,CASSPSDGRGNTIYF
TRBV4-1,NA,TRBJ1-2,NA,TGCGCCAGCAGCCAAGGGGAAGGGCTCTCCTATGGCTACACCTTC,CASSQGEGLSYGYTF
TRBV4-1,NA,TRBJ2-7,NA,TGCGCCAGCAGCCCTTTGGGGGGGACAACGAACCCTAGTTGGTTC,CASSPLGGTTNPSWF
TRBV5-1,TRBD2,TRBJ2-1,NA,TGCGCCAGCAGCTCACAGACTAGCCCGTCGGTGAATGAGCAGTTCTTC,CASSSQTSPSVNEQFF
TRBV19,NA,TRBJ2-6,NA,TGTGCCAGTAGTATACAGCGCTCTGGGGCCAACGTCCTGACTTTC,CASSIQRSGANVLTF
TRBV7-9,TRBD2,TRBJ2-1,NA,TGTGCCAGCAGCCCCTATAAGCGGGACGTCGCCAATGAGCAGTTCTTC,CASSPYKRDVANEQFF
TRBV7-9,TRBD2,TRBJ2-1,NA,TGTGCCAGCAGCTTACTCCTCCTTAGGGCGGGAGGGCCTAGTGAGCAGTTCTTC,CASSLLLLRAGGPSEQFF
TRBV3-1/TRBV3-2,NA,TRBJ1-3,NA,TGTGCCAGCAGGCGTTCTGGAAACACCATATATTTT,CASRRSGNTIYF
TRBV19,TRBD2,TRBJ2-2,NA,TGTGCCAGTAGTACCCGACTAGCGGGGACGACGAACACCGGGGAGCTGTTTTTT,CASSTRLAGTTNTGELFF
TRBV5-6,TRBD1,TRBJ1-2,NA,TGTGCCAGCAGCACTCCCGGGACAGGGATTTGGGAGGATGGCTACACCTTC,CASSTPGTGIWEDGYTF
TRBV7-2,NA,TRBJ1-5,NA,TGTGCCAGCAGCTTAGCAGGGCCCTCCCGTCAGCCCCAGCATTTT,CASSLAGPSRQPQHF
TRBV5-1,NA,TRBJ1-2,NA,TGCGCCAGCAGCTTGACGGATCTTGACTACGGCTACACCTTC,CASSLTDLDYGYTF
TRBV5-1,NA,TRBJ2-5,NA,TGCGCCAGCAGCTTGGGAGGGGCCCTTCAAGAGACCCAGTACTTC,CASSLGGALQETQYF
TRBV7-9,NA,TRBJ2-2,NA,TGTGCCAGCAGCTTAGCAGGGGCGCTCACCGGGGAGCTGTTTTTT,CASSLAGALTGELFF
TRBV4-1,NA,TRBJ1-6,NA,TGCGCCAGCAGCCAAGCGCTGGGTCTCTATAATTCACCCCTCCACTTT,CASSQALGLYNSPLHF
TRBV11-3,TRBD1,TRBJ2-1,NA,TGTGCCAGCAGCGTGGGACAGGGAAGATACAATGAGCAGTTCTTC,CASSVGQGRYNEQFF
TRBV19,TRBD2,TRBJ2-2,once,TGTGCCAGTAGCCTCGCGGGGGATACCGGGGAGCTGTTTTTT,CASSLAGDTGELFF
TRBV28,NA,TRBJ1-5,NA,TGTGCCAGCACCACCATTCAAGGGCTGGTTAGCAATCAGCCCCAGCATTTT,CASTTIQGLVSNQPQHF
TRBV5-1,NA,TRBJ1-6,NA,TGCGCCAGCACCCTCGGGAGGTCCTATAATTCACCCCTCCACTTT,CASTLGRSYNSPLHF
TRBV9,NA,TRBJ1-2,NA,TGTGCCAGCAGCGTAGAGTGGGGGGCCTATGGCTACACCTTC,CASSVEWGAYGYTF
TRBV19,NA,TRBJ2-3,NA,TGTGCCAGTAGTCCCAAAGGCGACACAGATACGCAGTATTTT,CASSPKGDTDTQYF
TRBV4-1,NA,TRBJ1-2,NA,TGCGCCAGCAGCCAAGTGCATGCAGATCCTACTAACTATGGCTACACCTTC,CASSQVHADPTNYGYTF
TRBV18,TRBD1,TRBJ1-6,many,TGTGCCAGCTCACTTTCAGGGGGGGAAAATTCACCCCTCCACTTT,CASSLSGGENSPLHF
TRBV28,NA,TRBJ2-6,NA,TGTGCCAGCACCCCTCCACCCGCGGTTTCTGGGGCCAACGTCCTGACTTTC,CASTPPPAVSGANVLTF
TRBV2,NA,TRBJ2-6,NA,TGTGCCAGCAGTGAACTGGGGGGCGCCTTTGGTGGGGCCAACGTCCTGACTTTC,CASSELGGAFGGANVLTF
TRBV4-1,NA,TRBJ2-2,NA,TGCGCCAGCAGCCAAGATGTGGAAACCGGGGAGCTGTTTTTT,CASSQDVETGELFF
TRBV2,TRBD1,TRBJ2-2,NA,TGTGCCAGCATTGGGGGACAGGGGACCGGGGAGCTGTTTTTT,CASIGGQGTGELFF
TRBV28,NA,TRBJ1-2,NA,TGTGCCAGCAGTCTCCGGTGGGGAGCATATGGCTACACCTTC,CASSLRWGAYGYTF
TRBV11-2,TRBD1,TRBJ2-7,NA,TGTGCCAGCAGCCTCGGGACAGTGATCACCTACGAGCAGTACTTC,CASSLGTVITYEQYF
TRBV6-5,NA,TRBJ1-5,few,TGTGCCAGCAGTTACTCTGCGTCCCGAAATCAGCCCCAGCATTTT,CASSYSASRNQPQHF
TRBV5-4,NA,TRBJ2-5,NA,TGTGCCAGCAGCTCGCTCGGGACGGCGGCGGAGACCCAGTACTTC,CASSSLGTAAETQYF
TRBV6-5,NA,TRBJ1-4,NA,TGTGCCAGCAGTTCCGCCTACAAACAGCGAGGTGAAAAACTGTTTTTT,CASSSAYKQRGEKLFF
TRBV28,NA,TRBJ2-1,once,TGTGCCAGCAGTTCGGTGGGGCCAAGAGGGATCAATGAGCAGTTCTTC,CASSSVGPRGINEQFF
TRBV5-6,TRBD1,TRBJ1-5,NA,TGTGCCAGCAGCTTAAGGACAGGGGCTTATAGCAATCAGCCCCAGCATTTT,CASSLRTGAYSNQPQHF
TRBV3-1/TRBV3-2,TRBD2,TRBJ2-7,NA,TGTGCCAGCAGCCAGGACCCGGGACTAGCGGGAGGTGAGGGCGAGCAGTACTTC,CASSQDPGLAGGEGEQYF
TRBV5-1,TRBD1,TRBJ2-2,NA,TGCGCCAGCAGCTTGGCGTCGGGACAGCTGACCGGGGAGCTGTTTTTT,CASSLASGQLTGELFF
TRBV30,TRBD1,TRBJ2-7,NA,TGTGCCTGGGGGGCAGGGACAGGGCTCTACGAGCAGTACTTC,CAWGAGTGLYEQYF
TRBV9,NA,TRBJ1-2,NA,TGTGCCAGCGGCGAGCCCGGTAACCACCGCGGCTACACCTTC,CASGEPGNHRGYTF
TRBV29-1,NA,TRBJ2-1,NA,TGCAGCGTTAAAGGGGCGGGAACGGCTAATGAGCAGTTCTTC,CSVKGAGTANEQFF
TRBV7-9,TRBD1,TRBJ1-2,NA,TGTGCCAGCACGGCAGGGGGCTATGGCTACACCTTC,CASTAGGYGYTF
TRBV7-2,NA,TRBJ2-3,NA,TGTGCCAGCAGCTTGAGGGAGCGCACAGATACGCAGTATTTT,CASSLRERTDTQYF
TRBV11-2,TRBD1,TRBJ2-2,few,TGTGCCAGCAGCTTAGGACGGGGGACAGGTGCCCACCGGGAGCTGTTTTTT,CASSLGRGTGAHRELFF